The TCR beta chain described here comes from a study of cytomegalovirus exposure and HLA in healthy donors. Per germline, CDR1 SGHTA and CDR2 FQGNSA. V dropped 8 bases and J dropped 8; count of bases not matched to a gene: 8. The CDR3 is made up of 14 amino acids. TCRdb's copy holds only in-frame clones and misses some; the assay was immunoSEQ multiplex PCR. The table shows roughly 120,000 clones, with 70% to 90% occurring only once. The chain recombines TRBV7-2 with TRBJ1-6; TRBD1 matches 8 bases. Sequencing used PBMCs. This receptor was obtained from a man between 18 and 35 years old in good health and CMV-seronegative. The DNA of the CDR3 is TGTGCCAGCCGGACAGGGAGTGCACATTCACCCCTCCACTTT. Its translation: CASRTGSAHSPLHF.